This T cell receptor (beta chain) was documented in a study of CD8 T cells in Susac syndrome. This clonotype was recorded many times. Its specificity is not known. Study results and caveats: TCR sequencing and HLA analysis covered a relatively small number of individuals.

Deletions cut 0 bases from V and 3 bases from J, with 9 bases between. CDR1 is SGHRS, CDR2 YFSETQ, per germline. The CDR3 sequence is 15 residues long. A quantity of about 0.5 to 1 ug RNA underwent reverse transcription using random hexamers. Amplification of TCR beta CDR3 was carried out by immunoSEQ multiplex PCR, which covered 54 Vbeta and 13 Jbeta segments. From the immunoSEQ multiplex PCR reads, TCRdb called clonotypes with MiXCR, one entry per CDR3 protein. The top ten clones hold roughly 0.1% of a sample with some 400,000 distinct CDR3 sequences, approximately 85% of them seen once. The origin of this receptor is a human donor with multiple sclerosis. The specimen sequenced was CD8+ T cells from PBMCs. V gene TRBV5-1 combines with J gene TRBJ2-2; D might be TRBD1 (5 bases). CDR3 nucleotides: TGCGCCAGCAGCTTGGGCAGGGCGGACACCGGGGAGCTGTTTTTT. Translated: CASSLGRADTGELFF.